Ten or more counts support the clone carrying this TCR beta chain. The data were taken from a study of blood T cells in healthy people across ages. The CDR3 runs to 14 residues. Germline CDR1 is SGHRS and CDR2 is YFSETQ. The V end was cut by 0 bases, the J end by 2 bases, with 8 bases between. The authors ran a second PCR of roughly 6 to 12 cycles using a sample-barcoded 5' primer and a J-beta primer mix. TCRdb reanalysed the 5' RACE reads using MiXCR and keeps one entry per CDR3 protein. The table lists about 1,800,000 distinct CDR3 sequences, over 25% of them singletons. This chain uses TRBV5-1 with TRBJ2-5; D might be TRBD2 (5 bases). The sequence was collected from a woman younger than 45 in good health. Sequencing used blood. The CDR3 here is CASSLVPGQETQYF. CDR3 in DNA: TGCGCCAGCAGCTTGGTCCCGGGGCAAGAGACCCAGTACTTC. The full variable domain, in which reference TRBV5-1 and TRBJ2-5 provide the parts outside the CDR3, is KAGVTQTPRYLIKTRGQQVTLSCSPISGHRSVSWYQQTPGQGLQFLFEYFSETQRNKGNFPGRFSGRQFSNSRSEMNVSTLELGDSALYLCASSLVPGQETQYFGPGTRLLVL.